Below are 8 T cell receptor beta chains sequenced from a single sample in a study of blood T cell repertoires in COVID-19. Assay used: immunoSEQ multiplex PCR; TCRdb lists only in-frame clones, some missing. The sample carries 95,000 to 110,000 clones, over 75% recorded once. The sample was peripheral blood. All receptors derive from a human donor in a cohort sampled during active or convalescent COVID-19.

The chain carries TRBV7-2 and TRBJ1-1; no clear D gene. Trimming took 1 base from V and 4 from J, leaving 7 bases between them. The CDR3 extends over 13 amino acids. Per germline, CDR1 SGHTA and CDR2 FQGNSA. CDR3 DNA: TGTGCCAGCAGCTTAGTCCAGGCCACTGAAGCTTTCTTT. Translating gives CASSLVQATEAFF.

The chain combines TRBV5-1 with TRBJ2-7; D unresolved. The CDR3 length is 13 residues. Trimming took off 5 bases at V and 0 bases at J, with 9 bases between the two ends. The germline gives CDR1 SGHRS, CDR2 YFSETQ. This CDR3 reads CASRPPSSYEQYF. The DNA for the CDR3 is TGCGCCAGCAGACCGCCGAGCTCCTACGAGCAGTACTTC.

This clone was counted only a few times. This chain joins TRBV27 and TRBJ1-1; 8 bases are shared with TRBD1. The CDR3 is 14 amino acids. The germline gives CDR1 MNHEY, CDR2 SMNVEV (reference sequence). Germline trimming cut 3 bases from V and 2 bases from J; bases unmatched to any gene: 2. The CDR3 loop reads CASSFRGPNTEAFF. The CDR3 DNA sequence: TGTGCCAGCAGTTTCAGGGGGCCTAACACTGAAGCTTTCTTT.

The CDR3 bases are TGTGCCAGCAGTCGCCCCCCGGGCGGGGGAAACACCGGGGAGCTGTTTTTT. Its protein is CASSRPPGGGNTGELFF. The J gene is TRBJ2-2, the V gene TRBV27; the match to TRBD2 covers 7 bases. J was trimmed by 2 bases and V by 5 bases; bases with no gene match: 11. The CDR3 is 17 amino acids. The germline V gene has CDR1 MNHEY and CDR2 SMNVEV (reference sequence).

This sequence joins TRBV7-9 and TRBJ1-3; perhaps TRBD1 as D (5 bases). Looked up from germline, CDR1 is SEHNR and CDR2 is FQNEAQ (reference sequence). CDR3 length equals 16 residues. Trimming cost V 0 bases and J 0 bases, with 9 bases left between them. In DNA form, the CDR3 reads TGTGCCAGCAGCTTAGCGGTCGGGGGCTCTGGAAACACCATATATTTT. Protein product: CASSLAVGGSGNTIYF.

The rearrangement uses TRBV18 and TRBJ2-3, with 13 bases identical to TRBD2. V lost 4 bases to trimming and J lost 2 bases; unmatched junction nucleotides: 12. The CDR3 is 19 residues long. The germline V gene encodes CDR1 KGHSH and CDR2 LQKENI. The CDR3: CASSRQGLAGAAFTDTQYF. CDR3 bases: TGTGCCAGCTCACGACAAGGACTAGCGGGGGCCGCATTCACAGATACGCAGTATTTT.

CDR3 DNA: TGTGCCAGCAGCCAACCCGGCAGGGGTAACACCATATATTTT. Amino acid sequence: CASSQPGRGNTIYF. This sequence joins TRBV7-2 and TRBJ1-3, with a weak D call TRBD1 (6 bases). Per the germline V gene, CDR1 is SGHTA and CDR2 is FQGNSA. V dropped 5 bases and J dropped 7 bases, with 15 bases sitting between them. The CDR3 has 14 amino acids.

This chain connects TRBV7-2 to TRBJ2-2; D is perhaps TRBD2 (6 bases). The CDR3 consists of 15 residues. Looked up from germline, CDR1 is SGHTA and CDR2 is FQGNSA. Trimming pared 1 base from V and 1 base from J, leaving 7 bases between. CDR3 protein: CASSLVGLNTGELFF. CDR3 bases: TGTGCCAGCAGCTTAGTGGGACTGAACACCGGGGAGCTGTTTTTT.